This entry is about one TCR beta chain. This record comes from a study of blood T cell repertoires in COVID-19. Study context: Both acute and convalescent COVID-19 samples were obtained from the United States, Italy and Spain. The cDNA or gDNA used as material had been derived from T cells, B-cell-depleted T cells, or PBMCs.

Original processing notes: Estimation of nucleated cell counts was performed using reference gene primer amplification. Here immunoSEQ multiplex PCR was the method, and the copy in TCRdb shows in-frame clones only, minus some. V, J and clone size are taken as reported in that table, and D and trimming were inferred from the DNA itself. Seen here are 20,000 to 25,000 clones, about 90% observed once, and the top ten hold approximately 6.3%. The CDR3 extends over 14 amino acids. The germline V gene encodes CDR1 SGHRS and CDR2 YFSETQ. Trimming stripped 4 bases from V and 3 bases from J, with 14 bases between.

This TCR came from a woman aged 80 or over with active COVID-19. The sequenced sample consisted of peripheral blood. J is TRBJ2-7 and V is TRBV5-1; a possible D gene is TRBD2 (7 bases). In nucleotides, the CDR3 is TGCGCCAGCAGCGTGCGGGGAGGGGGCTACGAGCAGTACTTC. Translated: CASSVRGGGYEQYF.